The rows below give T cell receptor beta chains drawn from one sample of a study of T cell responses to AZD1222 COVID-19 vaccine. Sequenced by immunoSEQ multiplex PCR; TCRdb stores in-frame clones only, minus some. The sample holds roughly 140,000 clones, around nine tenths seen once. Sequencing was performed on peripheral blood, taken on day 0 of MenACWY control vaccination. All receptors come from an adult in good health. The CDR3 runs from the conserved cysteine through the conserved F or W. D genes are given only for firm matches. Part of the rows lack a size; the others show once, few, many or a class for expanded clones.

>-|TRBJ2-2|TRBD2|TRBV2
CASSEALRGTSGQINTGELFF
TGTGCCAGCAGTGAAGCGCTTAGGGGGACTAGCGGCCAGATTAACACCGGGGAGCTGTTTTTT
>-|TRBJ2-1|-|TRBV27
CASSLYSGTNEQFF
TGTGCCAGCAGTTTATATTCAGGGACGAATGAGCAGTTCTTC
>-|TRBJ1-2|-|TRBV19
CASSMGHDHGYTF
TGTGCCAGTAGTATGGGACATGATCATGGCTACACCTTC
>-|TRBJ1-1|-|TRBV7-9
CASRITNSGMNTEAFF
TGTGCCAGCAGAATAACGAACTCGGGGATGAACACTGAAGCTTTCTTT
>-|TRBJ2-2|TRBD2|TRBV19
CASSDVAGGPNTGELFF
TGTGCCAGTAGCGACGTAGCGGGAGGGCCGAACACCGGGGAGCTGTTTTTT
>-|TRBJ1-5|-|TRBV5-8
CASSPKYSNQPQHF
TGTGCCAGCAGCCCCAAATATAGCAATCAGCCCCAGCATTTT
>-|TRBJ2-7|TRBD2|TRBV18
CASSPPSLAGVGEQYF
TGTGCCAGCTCACCACCAAGTCTAGCGGGAGTGGGGGAGCAGTACTTC
>-|TRBJ1-1|-|TRBV6-5
CASSHILGSTEAFF
TGTGCCAGCAGCCACATCCTTGGGAGTACTGAAGCTTTCTTT
>-|TRBJ1-1|-|TRBV10-3
CAISEGQNTEAFF
TGTGCCATCAGTGAGGGACAGAACACTGAAGCTTTCTTT
>-|TRBJ1-2|-|TRBV3-1/TRBV3-2
CASSQEQLNYGYTF
TGTGCCAGCAGCCAAGAGCAACTTAACTATGGCTACACCTTC
>once|TRBJ2-1|-|TRBV15
CATSRSLTGAYNEQFF
TGTGCCACCAGCAGATCGCTGACGGGGGCCTACAATGAGCAGTTCTTC
>-|TRBJ2-3|-|TRBV6-5
CASSYDSTDTQYF
TGTGCCAGCAGCTATGACAGCACAGATACGCAGTATTTT
>-|TRBJ1-5|-|TRBV6-5
CASSMEPISNQPQHF
TGTGCCAGCAGCATGGAACCGATTAGCAATCAGCCCCAGCATTTT
>-|TRBJ2-1|TRBD2|TRBV27
CASSFPTSTMDEQFF
TGTGCCAGCAGTTTCCCGACTAGCACTATGGATGAGCAGTTCTTC
>-|TRBJ1-6|-|TRBV5-1
CASSREHDSPLHF
TGCGCCAGCAGCCGGGAGCACGATTCACCCCTCCACTTT
>few|TRBJ2-2|-|TRBV5-1
CASKAEASTGELFF
TGCGCCAGCAAGGCAGAGGCTTCCACCGGGGAGCTGTTTTTT
>-|TRBJ1-2|-|TRBV2
CASRRAEGGYTF
TGTGCCAGCAGGCGGGCCGAAGGTGGCTACACCTTC
>once|TRBJ1-1|TRBD1|TRBV6-5
CASSTRDSEAFF
TGTGCCAGCAGCACCCGGGACAGTGAAGCTTTCTTT
>-|TRBJ2-1|-|TRBV19
CAIRDPGRSEQFF
TGTGCCATCCGGGACCCCGGAAGGAGTGAGCAGTTCTTC
>-|TRBJ2-5|-|TRBV5-6
CASSLDSSGETQYF
TGTGCCAGCAGCTTGGATAGCTCTGGAGAGACCCAGTACTTC
>-|TRBJ2-1|-|TRBV3-1/TRBV3-2
CASSPRRGAGDNEQFF
TGTGCCAGCAGCCCCCGCCGAGGGGCCGGGGACAATGAGCAGTTCTTC
>-|TRBJ1-3|-|TRBV2
CASSVQGFGNTIYF
TGTGCCAGCAGTGTCCAGGGATTTGGAAACACCATATATTTT
>-|TRBJ2-3|-|TRBV3-1/TRBV3-2
CASSQTGATKF
TGTGCCAGCAGCCAAACCGGGGCTACCAAATTT
>-|TRBJ2-1|TRBD2|TRBV24-1
CATSDFGSSGSNEQFF
TGTGCCACCAGTGATTTTGGGTCTAGCGGGAGCAATGAGCAGTTCTTC
>-|TRBJ1-6|TRBD1|TRBV20-1
CSASNPGGGNSPLHF
TGCAGTGCTAGTAATCCAGGGGGCGGAAATTCACCCCTCCACTTT
>few|TRBJ2-7|-|TRBV2
CASSDTPSRLYEQYF
TGTGCCAGCAGTGATACCCCTAGCCGCCTCTACGAGCAGTACTTC
>-|TRBJ2-7|-|TRBV14
CATSGLGSSYEQYF
TGTGCCACCTCGGGGTTGGGGAGCTCCTACGAGCAGTACTTC
>-|TRBJ2-1|-|TRBV28
CASSLGRDPSYNEQFF
TGTGCCAGCAGTTTGGGGCGGGATCCCTCCTACAATGAGCAGTTCTTC
>few|TRBJ2-1|-|TRBV20-1
CSAREYNEQFF
TGCAGTGCTAGAGAGTACAATGAGCAGTTCTTC